This T cell receptor beta chain was sequenced during a study of CXCR3-negative and CXCR3-positive naive CD8 T cells. The CDR3 extends over 14 amino acids. Germline CDR1 reads MNHEY; CDR2 reads SMNVEV (reference sequence). A word on this clonotype: Its antigen is unknown.

Overall study results and limits: Naive CXCR3-negative and CXCR3-positive cells had similar TRBV-TRBJ usage; memory differed. For memory CD8+ cells diversity was much lower, but both naive subsets had comparably high diversity.

Carrying UMI labels, the TRB cDNA libraries were prepared through 5' RACE. TCRdb reanalyzed the 5' RACE reads, giving one entry per CDR3 protein sequence and no DNA. In total, the table holds tens of thousands of distinct CDR3 sequences. The genes are TRBV27 and TRBJ2-7; the TCRdb D gene call, TRBD1, has no DNA to confirm it. Sample: naive CXCR3- CD8+ T cells from blood. Subset meaning: CD45RO-CCR7+CD27+CD95- naive CD8+ T cells lacking CXCR3 (TNR3-). This clonotype was obtained from a human donor in good health. Some clones in this sample may be carry-over from other donors' samples. The CDR3 sequence: CASSARTGKNEQYF.